The 11 T cell receptor beta chains below all came from one sample that was sequenced in a study of identifying expanded T cells in peripheral blood. The repertoire was sequenced with immunoSEQ multiplex PCR; TCRdb's copy has only in-frame clones and lacks some. The table shows tens of thousands of clones, with around 89% occurring only once. The sample consisted of blood. All receptors come from a person between 18 and 69 years old in good health.

The count of this clone is one. The V gene is TRBV5-4, the J gene TRBJ1-4, with TRBD1 as a possible D gene (6 bases). Germline V gene lookup returns CDR1 SGHNT and CDR2 YYREEE (reference sequence). V gave up 4 bases and J gave up 4 bases, with 11 bases separating them. The CDR3 is 14 amino acids. This CDR3 is CASSQGTFNEKLFF. The CDR3 DNA follows: TGTGCCAGCAGCCAGGGGACATTTAATGAAAAACTGTTTTTT.

The V call is TRBV30, the J call TRBJ2-7; TRBD1 matches at 10 bases. Germline V gene sequence: CDR1 GTSNPN, CDR2 SVGIG (reference sequence). The length of the CDR3 is 12 residues. The V gene end was trimmed by 5 bases and the J gene end by 4 bases; junction bases not matched to a gene: 2. The CDR3 region has the DNA TGTGCCTGGGGACAGGGGGGATACGAGCAGTACTTC. Its protein is CAWGQGGYEQYF.

The chain links TRBV11-2 to TRBJ2-1, with 10 bases lining up with TRBD1. This CDR3 is 16 amino acids long. The V and J ends lost 4 bases and 4 bases, in that order; junction bases with no gene match: 7. Germline V gives CDR1 SGHAT, CDR2 FQNNGV. CDR3 amino acids: CASSSPGQGKYNEQFF. The CDR3 DNA sequence: TGTGCCAGCAGCTCGCCGGGACAGGGGAAATACAATGAGCAGTTCTTC.

The chain combines TRBV6-6 with TRBJ2-5; 7 nucleotides line up with TRBD1. The CDR3 sequence is 15 residues long. Unmatched junction bases numbered 3, after V lost 0 bases and J lost 2 bases. Germline-derived CDR1 and CDR2 are MNHNY and SVGAGI (reference sequence). The CDR3, as DNA: TGTGCCAGCAGTTACTCAAGGACAGGTCAAGAGACCCAGTACTTC. Protein: CASSYSRTGQETQYF.

The chain joins TRBV7-2 to TRBJ2-7; D is ambiguous. The length of the CDR3 is 12 residues. Germline V lookup: CDR1 SGHTA, CDR2 FQGNSA. V was pared by 4 bases and J by 7 bases, with 11 bases between. The DNA for the CDR3 is TGTGCCAGCAGCTCCCCTACCGGAGAGCAGTACTTC. Translation gives CASSSPTGEQYF.

Here the CDR3 reads CASSTTGTGGSEQYF. The DNA for the CDR3 is TGTGCCAGTAGTACGACCGGGACAGGGGGTTCCGAGCAGTACTTC. The rearrangement links TRBV19 to TRBJ2-7; 11 nucleotides line up with TRBD1. Germline lookup yields CDR1 LNHDA and CDR2 SQIVND (reference sequence). The CDR3 is 15 residues long. V lost 4 bases and J lost 6; bases outside the gene matches: 8.

The chain is built from TRBV20-1 and TRBJ2-7; 7 nucleotides match TRBD2. CDR1 and CDR2 (germline): DFQATT, SNEGSKA (reference sequence). V gave up 5 bases and J gave up 6 bases; unmatched junction bases: 4. CDR3 length equals 11 residues. In DNA, the CDR3 is TGCAGTGCTTCGGAGCGGGGCGAGCAGTACTTC. This codes for CSASERGEQYF.

This chain links TRBV7-9 with TRBJ2-3, with TRBD1 matching over 7 bases. Trimming took 4 bases from V and 2 from J; bases not matched to a gene: 9. The CDR3 length is 16 residues. The germline CDR1 and CDR2 sequences are SEHNR and FQNEAQ (reference sequence). CDR3 region: CASSSNPGQNTDTQYF. The DNA for the CDR3 is TGTGCCAGCAGCTCCAACCCGGGACAGAACACAGATACGCAGTATTTT.

The gene calls are TRBV9 and TRBJ2-7, with 7 bases fitting TRBD2. Trimming at V came to 0 bases and at J to 2 bases, leaving 5 bases not matched to a gene. This CDR3 comprises 15 residues. Germline lookup yields CDR1 SGDLS and CDR2 YYNGEE. The DNA of the CDR3 is TGTGCCAGCAGCGTAGCCGCGGGGGTCACCTACGAGCAGTACTTC. Encoded protein: CASSVAAGVTYEQYF.

The chain employs TRBV7-2 and TRBJ1-5; D possibly corresponds to TRBD1 (5 bases). In germline, CDR1 is SGHTA, CDR2 FQGNSA. V was clipped by 1 base and J by 1 base, with 11 bases between them. This CDR3 has 16 residues. CDR3 region: CASSLESRQSNQPQHF. The CDR3 DNA reads as TGTGCCAGCAGCTTAGAGTCCCGACAGAGCAATCAGCCCCAGCATTTT.

The genes are TRBV19 and TRBJ1-1, with a weak D call TRBD1 (6 bases). V lost 2 bases to trimming and J lost 6 bases, with 10 bases between them. The CDR3 runs 13 residues. Looked up from germline, CDR1 is LNHDA and CDR2 is SQIVND (reference sequence). CDR3 DNA: TGTGCCAGTAGTATATCAGGGGCGGCTGAAGCTTTCTTT. This sequence encodes CASSISGAAEAFF. The variable domain in full, completed from reference TRBV19 and TRBJ1-1, reads DGGITQSPKYLFRKEGQNVTLSCEQNLNHDAMYWYRQDPGQGLRLIYYSQIVNDFQKGDIAEGYSVSREKKESFPLTVTSAQKNPTAFYLCASSISGAAEAFFGQGTRLTVV.